A selection of T cell receptor beta chains follows, all from one sample in a study of blood T cell repertoires in COVID-19. Clones were read by immunoSEQ multiplex PCR, and TCRdb kept only the in-frame ones, dropping some. The data show fewer than 200,000 clones, approximately 83% seen once. Input material: peripheral blood. Receptors were obtained from a man between 45 and 60 years old with active or convalescent COVID-19. CDR3s include the opening cysteine and the closing phenylalanine or tryptophan. The order of the fields is J gene, clone size, V gene, D gene, CDR3 protein, CDR3 DNA. A D gene is named only where the DNA matches it firmly. Clone size is stated in some rows and not others, as once, few, many or a class when expanded.

>TRBJ1-6|-|TRBV18|TRBD1
CASSSGTGNSPLHF
TGTGCCAGCTCAAGCGGGACAGGGAACTCACCCCTCCACTTT
>TRBJ1-2|-|TRBV7-2|-
CATKMYRDLARYTF
TGTGCCACCAAAATGTACAGGGATTTAGCCCGCTACACCTTC
>TRBJ1-1|-|TRBV30|-
CAWNSVGQPAAFF
TGTGCCTGGAATTCGGTGGGACAACCCGCAGCTTTCTTT
>TRBJ2-3|-|TRBV6-4|-
CASSDSTNTDTQYF
TGTGCCAGCAGTGACTCGACTAACACAGATACGCAGTATTTT
>TRBJ1-3|-|TRBV28|TRBD1
CASSPGGSGNTIYF
TGTGCCAGCAGTCCAGGGGGTTCCGGAAACACCATATATTTT
>TRBJ1-1|-|TRBV10-3|TRBD1
CAIRRGGQGRTEAFF
TGTGCCATCAGGAGGGGGGGACAGGGTCGAACTGAAGCTTTCTTT
>TRBJ1-2|-|TRBV6-5|-
CAAGAGWYYGYTF
TGTGCGGCGGGGGCAGGGTGGTACTATGGCTACACCTTC
>TRBJ2-7|-|TRBV6-5|-
CASSYSGSIYEQYF
TGTGCCAGCAGTTACTCGGGGAGTATTTACGAGCAGTACTTC
>TRBJ2-5|-|TRBV7-2|TRBD2
CASSLALAANQETQYF
TGTGCCAGCAGCCTAGCCCTAGCGGCCAACCAAGAGACCCAGTACTTC
>TRBJ2-1|-|TRBV7-2|-
CASSLEADSSYNEQFF
TGTGCCAGCAGCTTAGAAGCGGATAGCTCCTACAATGAGCAGTTCTTC
>TRBJ1-5|-|TRBV19|TRBD1
CAGGTGVLNQPQHF
TGTGCCGGGGGAACAGGGGTGTTGAATCAGCCCCAGCATTTT
>TRBJ2-1|few|TRBV5-5|TRBD2
CASSYIAGSAPTQQFF
TGTGCCAGCAGCTATATAGCGGGGTCTGCACCCACTCAGCAGTTCTTC
>TRBJ1-1|-|TRBV11-3|-
CASSQGRMNTEAFF
TGTGCCAGCAGCCAGGGCAGGATGAACACTGAAGCTTTCTTT
>TRBJ1-2|-|TRBV10-3|TRBD1
CAISEKGQGDYGYTF
TGTGCCATCAGTGAGAAAGGACAGGGTGACTATGGCTACACCTTC
>TRBJ1-2|-|TRBV7-9|-
CASSQRGGDITNYGYTF
TGTGCCAGCAGCCAACGCGGAGGTGACATCACTAACTATGGCTACACCTTC
>TRBJ1-1|-|TRBV18|-
CASSHPAGTEAFF
TGTGCCAGCTCACACCCCGCGGGCACTGAAGCTTTCTTT
>TRBJ2-7|-|TRBV11-1|TRBD1
CASEPGQGYEQYF
TGTGCCAGCGAGCCGGGACAGGGCTACGAGCAGTACTTC
>TRBJ2-5|-|TRBV28|-
CASSLLTGTQYF
TGTGCCAGCAGTTTATTGACAGGGACCCAGTACTTC
>TRBJ2-5|-|TRBV20-1|-
CSGGVGETQYF
TGCAGTGGGGGCGTCGGAGAGACCCAGTACTTC
>TRBJ1-2|-|TRBV4-1|-
CASSQEPGGYGYTF
TGCGCCAGCAGCCAAGAACCGGGAGGCTATGGCTACACCTTC
>TRBJ1-3|-|TRBV6-6|TRBD1
CASSPQGAGGNTIYF
TGTGCCAGCAGTCCACAGGGGGCTGGTGGAAACACCATATATTTT
>TRBJ2-3|many|TRBV7-3|-
CASSFGFGSSTDTQYF
TGTGCCAGCAGCTTCGGGTTTGGGAGCAGCACAGATACGCAGTATTTT
>TRBJ1-2|-|TRBV3-1/TRBV3-2|-
CASSQGTGRDYGYTF
TGTGCCAGCAGCCAAGGTACAGGGAGGGACTATGGCTACACCTTC
>TRBJ1-2|-|TRBV3-1/TRBV3-2|-
CASSQGAGGGYGYTF
TGTGCCAGCAGCCAAGGGGCCGGGGGGGGCTATGGCTACACCTTC
>TRBJ2-7|-|TRBV4-1|TRBD2
CASSQTPASGSSEQYF
TGCGCCAGCAGCCAAACTCCGGCTAGCGGGAGTAGTGAGCAGTACTTC
>TRBJ1-4|-|TRBV5-1|TRBD1
CASSLVPGQGRAEKLFF
TGCGCCAGCAGCCTCGTCCCGGGACAGGGTCGAGCCGAAAAACTGTTTTTT
>TRBJ2-1|few|TRBV15|-
CATSRDLRNEQFF
TGTGCCACCAGCAGAGATCTCCGCAATGAGCAGTTCTTC
>TRBJ2-7|-|TRBV9|TRBD2
CASSVAPSGNYEQYF
TGTGCCAGCAGCGTAGCACCTAGCGGGAACTACGAGCAGTACTTC
>TRBJ2-7|-|TRBV7-2|TRBD1
CASSHRLGGDYEQYF
TGTGCCAGCAGCCACCGGTTAGGGGGCGACTACGAGCAGTACTTC
>TRBJ2-5|-|TRBV5-1|TRBD2
CASSFGTSGSKETQYF
TGCGCCAGCAGCTTCGGGACTAGCGGGAGTAAAGAGACCCAGTACTTC
>TRBJ2-7|-|TRBV29-1|-
CSVEDLRLRLF
TGCAGCGTTGAAGATCTGCGTCTTAGACTCTTC
>TRBJ1-2|-|TRBV29-1|TRBD1
CSAHRDRGYGYTF
TGCAGCGCACACCGGGACAGGGGTTATGGCTACACCTTC
>TRBJ1-1|-|TRBV25-1|-
CASSESLSGGTEAFF
TGTGCCAGCAGTGAATCCCTTTCGGGAGGCACTGAAGCTTTCTTT
>TRBJ2-7|-|TRBV28|-
CASSFTPLSYEQYF
TGTGCCAGCAGTTTTACTCCCCTCTCCTACGAGCAGTACTTC
>TRBJ2-7|-|TRBV11-2|TRBD2
CASSPIKWTSAYEQYF
TGTGCCAGCAGCCCTATTAAGTGGACTAGCGCATACGAGCAGTACTTC
>TRBJ1-5|few|TRBV3-1/TRBV3-2|-
CASSLQGPPQHF
TGTGCCAGCAGCCTACAGGGACCGCCCCAGCATTTT
>TRBJ1-2|-|TRBV7-3|TRBD1
CASSLSDRGDGYTF
TGTGCCAGCAGCTTATCGGACAGGGGAGATGGCTACACCTTC
>TRBJ1-4|-|TRBV6-5|-
CASRPQNNEKLFF
TGTGCCAGCAGGCCGCAGAATAATGAAAAACTGTTTTTT
>TRBJ2-7|-|TRBV28|-
CASSQDEGATNSYEQYF
TGTGCCAGCAGCCAAGACGAGGGCGCTACTAACTCCTACGAGCAGTACTTC
>TRBJ1-2|-|TRBV11-2|-
CASSLGQFLNYGYTF
TGTGCCAGCAGCTTAGGACAGTTCCTTAACTATGGCTACACCTTC
>TRBJ1-6|once|TRBV5-6|-
CASSFGGDNSPLHF
TGTGCCAGCAGCTTTGGGGGGGATAATTCACCCCTCCACTTT
>TRBJ2-1|-|TRBV6-5|-
CASSRREAYNEQFF
TGTGCCAGCAGTCGGCGGGAAGCATACAATGAGCAGTTCTTC
>TRBJ2-7|-|TRBV2|-
CASSEKTQSYEQYF
TGTGCCAGCAGTGAGAAGACTCAATCCTACGAGCAGTACTTC
>TRBJ2-6|-|TRBV19|TRBD1
CASTRGSGANVLTF
TGTGCCAGTACCAGGGGGTCTGGGGCCAACGTCCTGACTTTC
>TRBJ1-1|-|TRBV7-3|TRBD1
CASSPQGGLGNTEAFF
TGTGCCAGCAGCCCTCAGGGGGGTTTGGGGAACACTGAAGCTTTCTTT